The entry below describes one T cell receptor beta chain. Authors' data handling: Amplification of reference gene primers was used by the study to estimate nucleated cell counts. The protocol was immunoSEQ multiplex PCR, while the TCRdb copy is restricted to in-frame clones and leaves out a portion. V, J and clone size were drawn from that table, and D and trimming were deduced from the DNA. The sample consists of roughly 300,000 clones, about four fifths of them appearing once. This sample is drawn from a study of blood T cell repertoires in COVID-19. As for the study in general: Italy, Spain and the United States were the sources of the convalescent and acute COVID-19 samples. T cells, B-cell-depleted T cells, or PBMCs supplied cDNA or gDNA.

The CDR3 spans 14 residues. Germline V gene data show CDR1 as SEHNR and CDR2 as FQNEAQ (reference sequence). The ends were cut back, 5 bases at V and 6 bases at J, with 17 bases in the middle. Input material: peripheral blood. The V gene is TRBV7-9, the J gene TRBJ2-7, with D maybe TRBD1 (5 bases). This receptor was taken from a woman aged 50 to 65 who had recovered from COVID-19. DNA for the CDR3: TGTGCCAGCAGCCTACACGCATCTAGGGGCGAGCAGTACTTC. Translating gives CASSLHASRGEQYF. Variable domain in full (rest from reference TRBV7-9 and TRBJ2-7): DTGVSQNPRHKITKRGQNVTFRCDPISEHNRLYWYRQTLGQGPEFLTYFQNEAQLEKSRLLSDRFSAERPKGSFSTLEIQRTEQGDSAMYLCASSLHASRGEQYFGPGTRLTVT.